This T cell receptor beta chain derives from a study of T cells after yellow fever vaccination (dated by TCRdb to the late 2010s). Looking at the study overall: Using CD3, CD45RA, CCR7 and CD95 staining, memory subsets (EM, EMRA, CM and Tscm) were sorted on a BD FACS Aria III. Libraries from fractions with low cell numbers were prepared with the SMART-Seq v4 Ultra Low Input RNA kit. To track T-cell clones before and after primary and booster YFV17D yellow fever vaccination, bulk TCR alpha and beta repertoires were sequenced longitudinally. Two healthy male donors, one aged 18 to 29 and one aged 30 to 39 years, were included in the cohort. Blood was collected at multiple timepoints before and after primary and secondary immunization, and bulk PBMC replicates and cell subsets were isolated. Memory subsets were sorted on days 0, 15 and 45 and at 18 months following primary vaccination, and on days 0, 15 and 45 following the 30-year booster.

Notes on this clonotype: No much larger clone is present one base from it, and per-base qualities are unavailable.

Study-wide findings and limitations: Only a couple of donors were included in the study, so the extent to which the findings can be generalized is limited. Computational filtering was required because FACS-sorted repertoires could contain abundant contaminating clonotypes from the bulk population. Compared with the primary T-cell response, the secondary T-cell response was faster but weaker, reaching its peak on day 5 rather than on day 15. A small fraction of clonotypes appeared in both the CD4 and CD8 compartments, likely as a result of convergent recombination. On day 0, almost all vaccine-responding clonotypes were below detection in the sorted memory subsets. After the booster, most of the clones that had expanded following primary vaccination were detected again (96% of CD4 and around 88% of CD8), which suggests that memory was broadly maintained.

The sample's treatment or condition label is to be understood as: live attenuated yellow fever vaccine strain. PBMCs were isolated from peripheral blood using a standard Ficoll-Paque protocol. The RNeasy Micro Kit was used to extract RNA from sorted memory subsets. Synthesis of TCR cDNA relied on 5'RACE template switching, a step that introduced a universal primer site along with unique molecular identifiers. Priming for cDNA synthesis came from both the TCR alpha and TCR beta constant segments. Library amplification used two PCR steps, and the second PCR step added sample barcodes and sequencing adapters. Sequencing of the libraries was done on either Illumina HiSeq 2500 (2x100 bp) or NovaSeq (2x150 bp). In the source study's methods: MIGEC was used to demultiplex reads and collapse the reads into UMI consensus sequences, and MiXCR was used for V(D)J alignment. Vaccine-responding clonotypes were identified with edgeR using replicate PBMC samples, with FDR below 0.01 and a log2 fold change above 5 up to day 15 being required. Bulk clonotypes were assigned CD4 or CD8 identity according to which sequenced CD4 or CD8 repertoire held them at higher abundance. Clonotype frequencies in memory subsets were weighted by FACS-sorted cell numbers to estimate each clone's distribution across memory phenotypes. TCRdb reanalyzed the raw reads on its own, using fastp at Q25 for trimming and MiXCR for clone calling, and kept in-frame beta chains. Every entry covers one CDR3 protein and lists the most common genes and DNA from its rows. The V and J calls were determined by TCRdb, not by the authors. The sample includes some 48,000 distinct CDR3 sequences, with around 6.4% observed a single time. Roughly 10% of the sample is in the top ten clones.

This TCR came from a man between 25 and 39 years old who received the YFV17D yellow fever vaccine. This sample comprised PBMCs, either bulk or a sorted T-cell subset (CD4+, CD8+, memory, or dextramer-sorted; not recorded which), obtained 45 days after the yellow fever booster vaccination.

CDR3 protein: CSAPEGGYSNQPQHF. The nucleotides read TGCAGTGCTCCCGAAGGGGGATATAGCAATCAGCCCCAGCATTTT. The sequence joins TRBV20-1 to TRBJ1-5; 6 matching bases give a weak D call of TRBD1. The CDR3 runs 15 amino acids, cysteine and phenylalanine included. The only DNA kept is the CDR3, 45 bases in frame from the first base. The germline V gene (reference sequence) sets CDR1 to DFQATT and CDR2 to SNEGSKA. Cut back by 5 bases and 0 bases, the V and J ends lie 14 bases apart.